This TCR beta chain was retrieved from a study of T-cell memory formation after mild COVID-19. Study-level findings and limits: Pre-infection memory carried some responding clones, suggesting that cross-reactive memory joined.

One entry per CDR3 protein, called by TCRdb with MiXCR from the 5' RACE reads. The table shows approximately 430,000 distinct CDR3 sequences, with more than 20% occurring only once. V lost 2 bases and J lost 3; bases outside the gene matches: 2. The CDR3 runs 15 residues. Germline CDR1 MNHEY, CDR2 SVGAGI. Turning to this clonotype: Its cognate antigen is unknown.

The chain couples TRBV6-5 to TRBJ2-7; 12 bases align to TRBD1. Sequenced material: PBMCs or a T cell subset sorted from them (not recorded which). The TCR sequence derives from an adult woman who had mild COVID-19 (a few samples of this study predate the infection). Cell type and time point are not known. In DNA, the CDR3 is TGTGCCAGCAGTTACGGGACAGGGGGCATCTACGAGCAGTACTTC. It translates to CASSYGTGGIYEQYF.